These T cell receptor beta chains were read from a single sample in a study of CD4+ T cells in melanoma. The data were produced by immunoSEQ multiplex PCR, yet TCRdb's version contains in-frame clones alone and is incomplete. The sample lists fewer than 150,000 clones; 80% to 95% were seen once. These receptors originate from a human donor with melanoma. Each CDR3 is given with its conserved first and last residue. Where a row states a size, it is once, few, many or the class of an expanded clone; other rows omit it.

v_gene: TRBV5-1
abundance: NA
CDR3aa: CASSTSGAGTDTQYF

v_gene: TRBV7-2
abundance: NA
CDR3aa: CASSSAGRSNQPQHF

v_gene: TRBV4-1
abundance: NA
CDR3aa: CASSQTTSREFAEQFF

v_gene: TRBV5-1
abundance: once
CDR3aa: CASSPYGSLAKNIQYF

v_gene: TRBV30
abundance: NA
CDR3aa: CAWSAYRVGYRLNSPLHF

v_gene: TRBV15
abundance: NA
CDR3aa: CATSIDRVGNEQFF

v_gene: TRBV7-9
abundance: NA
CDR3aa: CASSLGTQYF

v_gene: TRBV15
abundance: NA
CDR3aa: CATSRSDSRSSYEQYF

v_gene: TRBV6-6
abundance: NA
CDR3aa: CASSTTGQGRQPQHF

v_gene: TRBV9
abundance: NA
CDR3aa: CASSPRHLDSSSYNSPLHF

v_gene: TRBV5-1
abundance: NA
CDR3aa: CASSLLTGTGETQYF